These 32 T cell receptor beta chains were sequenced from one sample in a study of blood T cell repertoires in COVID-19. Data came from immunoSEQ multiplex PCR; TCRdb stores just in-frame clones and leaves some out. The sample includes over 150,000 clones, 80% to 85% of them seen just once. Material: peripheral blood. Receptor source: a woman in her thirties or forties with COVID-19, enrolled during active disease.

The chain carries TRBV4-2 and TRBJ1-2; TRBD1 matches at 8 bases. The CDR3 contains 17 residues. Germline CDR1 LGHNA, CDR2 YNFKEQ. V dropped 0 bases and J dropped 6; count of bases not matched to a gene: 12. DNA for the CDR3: TGTGCCAGCAGCCAAGAAAGACAGGGGCGAGTGCACCATGGCTACACCTTC. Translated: CASSQERQGRVHHGYTF.

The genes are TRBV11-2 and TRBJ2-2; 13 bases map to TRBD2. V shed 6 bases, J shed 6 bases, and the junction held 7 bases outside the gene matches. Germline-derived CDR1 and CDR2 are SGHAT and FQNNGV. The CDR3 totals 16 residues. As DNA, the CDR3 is TGTGCCAGCAGACAAGGACTAGCGGGGGTCCCCGGGGAGCTGTTTTTT. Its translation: CASRQGLAGVPGELFF.

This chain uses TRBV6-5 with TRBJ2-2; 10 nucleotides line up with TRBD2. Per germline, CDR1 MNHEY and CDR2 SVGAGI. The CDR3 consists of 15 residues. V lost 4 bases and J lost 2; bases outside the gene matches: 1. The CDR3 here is CASSSSGGNTGELFF. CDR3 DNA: TGTGCCAGCAGTTCTAGCGGGGGTAACACCGGGGAGCTGTTTTTT.

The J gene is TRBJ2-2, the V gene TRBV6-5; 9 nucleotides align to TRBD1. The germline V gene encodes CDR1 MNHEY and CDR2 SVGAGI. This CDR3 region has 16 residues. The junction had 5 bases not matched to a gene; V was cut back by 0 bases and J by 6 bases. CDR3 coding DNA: TGTGCCAGCAGTTACTCAGGGACAGGGTTATCCGGGGAGCTGTTTTTT. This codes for CASSYSGTGLSGELFF.

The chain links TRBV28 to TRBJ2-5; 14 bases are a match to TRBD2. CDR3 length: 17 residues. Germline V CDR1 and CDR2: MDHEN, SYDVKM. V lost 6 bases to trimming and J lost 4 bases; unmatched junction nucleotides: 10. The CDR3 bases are TGTGCCAGCAGCCCTCGAGGAGGGACTAGCGGGAGAGAGACCCAGTACTTC. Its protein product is CASSPRGGTSGRETQYF.

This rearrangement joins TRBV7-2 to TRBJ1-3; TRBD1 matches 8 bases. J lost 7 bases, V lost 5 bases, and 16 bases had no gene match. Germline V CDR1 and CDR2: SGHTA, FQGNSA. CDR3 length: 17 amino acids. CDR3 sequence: CASSTHLLGTGGNTIYF. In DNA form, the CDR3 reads TGTGCCAGCAGCACCCACCTCCTAGGTACAGGGGGGAACACCATATATTTT.

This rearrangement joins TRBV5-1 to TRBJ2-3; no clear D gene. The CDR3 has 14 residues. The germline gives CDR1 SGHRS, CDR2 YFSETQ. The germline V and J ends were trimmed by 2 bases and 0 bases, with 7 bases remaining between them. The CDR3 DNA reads TGCGCCAGCAGCTTTACTGTAAGCACAGATACGCAGTATTTT. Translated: CASSFTVSTDTQYF.

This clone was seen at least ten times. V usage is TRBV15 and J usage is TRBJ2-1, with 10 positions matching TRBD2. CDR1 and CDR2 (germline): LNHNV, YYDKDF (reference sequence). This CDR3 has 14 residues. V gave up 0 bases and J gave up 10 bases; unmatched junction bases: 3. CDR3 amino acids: CATSREAGGKEQFF. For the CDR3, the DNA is TGTGCCACCAGCAGAGAAGCGGGAGGGAAGGAGCAGTTCTTC.

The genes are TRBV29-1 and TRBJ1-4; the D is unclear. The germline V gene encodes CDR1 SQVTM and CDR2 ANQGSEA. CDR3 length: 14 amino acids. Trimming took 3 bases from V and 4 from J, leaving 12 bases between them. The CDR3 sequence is CSVDAGSGNEKLFF. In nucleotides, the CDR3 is TGCAGCGTTGATGCGGGAAGCGGTAATGAAAAACTGTTTTTT.

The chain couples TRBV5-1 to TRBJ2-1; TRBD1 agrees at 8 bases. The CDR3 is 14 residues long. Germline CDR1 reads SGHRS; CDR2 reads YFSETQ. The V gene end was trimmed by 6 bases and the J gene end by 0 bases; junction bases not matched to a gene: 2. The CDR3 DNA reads TGCGCCAGCAACGACAGGGGCTCCTACAATGAGCAGTTCTTC. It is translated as CASNDRGSYNEQFF.

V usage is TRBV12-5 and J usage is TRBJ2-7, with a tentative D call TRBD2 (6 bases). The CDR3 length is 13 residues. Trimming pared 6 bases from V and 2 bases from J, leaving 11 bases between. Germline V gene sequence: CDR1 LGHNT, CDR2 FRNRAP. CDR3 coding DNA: TGTGCTAGTGGGATAGCGGAAGCCTACGAGCAGTACTTC. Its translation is CASGIAEAYEQYF.

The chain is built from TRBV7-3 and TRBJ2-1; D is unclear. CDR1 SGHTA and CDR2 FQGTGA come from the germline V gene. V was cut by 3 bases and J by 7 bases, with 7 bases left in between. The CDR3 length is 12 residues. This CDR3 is CASSFGPNEQFF. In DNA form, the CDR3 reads TGTGCCAGCAGCTTCGGTCCAAATGAGCAGTTCTTC.

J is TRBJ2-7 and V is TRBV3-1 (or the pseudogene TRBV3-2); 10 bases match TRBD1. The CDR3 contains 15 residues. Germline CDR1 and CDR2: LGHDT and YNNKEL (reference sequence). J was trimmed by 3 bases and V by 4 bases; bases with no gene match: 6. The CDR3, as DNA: TGTGCCAGCAGCCGGAAAGGACAGGGGGGCTACGAGCAGTACTTC. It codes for CASSRKGQGGYEQYF.

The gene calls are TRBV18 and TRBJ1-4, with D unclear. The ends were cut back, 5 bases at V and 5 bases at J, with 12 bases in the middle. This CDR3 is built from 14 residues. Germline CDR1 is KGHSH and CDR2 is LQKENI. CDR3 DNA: TGTGCCAGCTCAACGGGAGCCAGGAATGAAAAACTGTTTTTT. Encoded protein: CASSTGARNEKLFF.

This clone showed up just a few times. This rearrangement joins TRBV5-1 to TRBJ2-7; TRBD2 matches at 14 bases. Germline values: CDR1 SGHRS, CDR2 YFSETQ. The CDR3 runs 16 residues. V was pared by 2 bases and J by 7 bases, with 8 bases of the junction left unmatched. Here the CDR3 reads CASSFDGTSGSIEQYF. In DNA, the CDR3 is TGCGCCAGCAGCTTCGACGGGACTAGCGGGAGCATAGAGCAGTACTTC.

CDR3 protein: CSVPAVSTDTQYF. CDR3 in DNA: TGCAGCGTCCCTGCGGTGTCCACAGATACGCAGTATTTT. The chain employs TRBV29-1 and TRBJ2-3; D is ambiguous. V lost 6 bases, J lost 2 bases, and 12 bases lay in between. The CDR3 is made up of 13 amino acids. Looked up from germline, CDR1 is SQVTM and CDR2 is ANQGSEA.

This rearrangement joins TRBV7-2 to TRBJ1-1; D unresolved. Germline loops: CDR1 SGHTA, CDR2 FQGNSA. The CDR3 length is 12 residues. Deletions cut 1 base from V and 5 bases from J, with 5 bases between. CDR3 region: CASSLGATEAFF. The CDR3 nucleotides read TGTGCCAGCAGCTTAGGGGCGACTGAAGCTTTCTTT.

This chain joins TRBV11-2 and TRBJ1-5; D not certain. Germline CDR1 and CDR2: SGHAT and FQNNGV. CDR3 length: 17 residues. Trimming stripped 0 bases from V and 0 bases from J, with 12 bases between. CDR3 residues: CASSLDLRVDSNQPQHF. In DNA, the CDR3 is TGTGCCAGCAGCTTAGATTTGAGGGTGGATAGCAATCAGCCCCAGCATTTT. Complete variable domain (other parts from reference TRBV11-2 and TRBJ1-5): EAGVAQSPRYKIIEKRQSVAFWCNPISGHATLYWYQQILGQGPKLLIQFQNNGVVDDSQLPKDRFSAERLKGVDSTLKIQPAKLEDSAVYLCASSLDLRVDSNQPQHFGDGTRLSIL.

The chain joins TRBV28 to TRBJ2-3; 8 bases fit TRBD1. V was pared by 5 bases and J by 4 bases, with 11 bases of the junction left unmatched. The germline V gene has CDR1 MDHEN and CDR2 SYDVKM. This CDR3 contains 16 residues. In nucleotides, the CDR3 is TGTGCCAGCAGTCCAGACAGGGGATTTTATGCAGATACGCAGTATTTT. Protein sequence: CASSPDRGFYADTQYF.

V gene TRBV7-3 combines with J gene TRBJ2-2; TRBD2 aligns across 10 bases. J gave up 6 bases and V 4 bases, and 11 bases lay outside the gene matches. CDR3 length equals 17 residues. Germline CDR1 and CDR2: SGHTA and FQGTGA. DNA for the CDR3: TGTGCCAGCAGCTCCGGATTAAGCGGGAGGGAACCCGGGGAGCTGTTTTTT. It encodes CASSSGLSGREPGELFF.

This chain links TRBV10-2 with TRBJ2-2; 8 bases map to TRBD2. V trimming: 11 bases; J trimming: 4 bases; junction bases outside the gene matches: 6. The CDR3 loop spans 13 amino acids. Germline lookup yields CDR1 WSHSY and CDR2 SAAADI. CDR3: CALNRGGTGELFF. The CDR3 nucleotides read TGCGCCCTCAACCGGGGGGGCACCGGGGAGCTGTTTTTT.

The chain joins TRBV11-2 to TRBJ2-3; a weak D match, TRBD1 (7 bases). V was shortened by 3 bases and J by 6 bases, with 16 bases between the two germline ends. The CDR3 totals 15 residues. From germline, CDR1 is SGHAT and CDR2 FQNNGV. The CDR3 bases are TGTGCCAGCAGCTTCTCCGGGGGCAGGGGGGATACGCAGTATTTT. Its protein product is CASSFSGGRGDTQYF.

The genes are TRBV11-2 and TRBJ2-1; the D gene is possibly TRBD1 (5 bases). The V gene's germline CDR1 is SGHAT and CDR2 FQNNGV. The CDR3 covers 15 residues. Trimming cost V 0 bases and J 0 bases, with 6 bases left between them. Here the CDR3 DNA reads TGTGCCAGCAGCTTAGAAGGGGCCTCCTACAATGAGCAGTTCTTC. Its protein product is CASSLEGASYNEQFF. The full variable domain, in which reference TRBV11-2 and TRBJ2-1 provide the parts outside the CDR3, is EAGVAQSPRYKIIEKRQSVAFWCNPISGHATLYWYQQILGQGPKLLIQFQNNGVVDDSQLPKDRFSAERLKGVDSTLKIQPAKLEDSAVYLCASSLEGASYNEQFFGPGTRLTVL.

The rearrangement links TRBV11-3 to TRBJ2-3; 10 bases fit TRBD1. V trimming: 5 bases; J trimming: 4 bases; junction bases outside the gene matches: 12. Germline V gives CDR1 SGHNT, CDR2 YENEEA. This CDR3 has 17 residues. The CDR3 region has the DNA TGTGCCAGCAGCGTAGGGGACAGGGGTGCGGACGCAGATACGCAGTATTTT. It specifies CASSVGDRGADADTQYF. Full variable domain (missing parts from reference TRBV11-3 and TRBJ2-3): EAGVVQSPRYKIIEKKQPVAFWCNPISGHNTLYWYLQNLGQGPELLIRYENEEAVDDSQLPKDRFSAERLKGVDSTLKIQPAELGDSAVYLCASSVGDRGADADTQYFGPGTRLTVL.

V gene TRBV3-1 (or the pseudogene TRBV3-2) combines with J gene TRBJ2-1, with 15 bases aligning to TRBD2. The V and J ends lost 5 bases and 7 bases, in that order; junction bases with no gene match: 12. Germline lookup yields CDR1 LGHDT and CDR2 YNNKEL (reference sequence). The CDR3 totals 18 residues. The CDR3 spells CASSLSLTGTSGGNEQFF. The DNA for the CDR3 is TGTGCCAGCAGCTTAAGCTTAACCGGGACTAGCGGGGGGAATGAGCAGTTCTTC.

For the CDR3, the DNA is TGCGCCAGCAGCTCAGACAGGGGGCGGGAGACCCAGTACTTC. Translated: CASSSDRGRETQYF. The chain carries TRBV5-1 and TRBJ2-5, with 10 bases lining up with TRBD1. This CDR3 has 14 residues. The germline V gene encodes CDR1 SGHRS and CDR2 YFSETQ. Trimming cost V 3 bases and J 5 bases; bases outside gene matches: 4.

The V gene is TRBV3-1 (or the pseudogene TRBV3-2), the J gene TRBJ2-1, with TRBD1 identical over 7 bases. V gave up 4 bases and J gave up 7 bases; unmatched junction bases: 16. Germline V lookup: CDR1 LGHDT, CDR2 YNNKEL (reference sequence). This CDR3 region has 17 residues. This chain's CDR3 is CASSLRLLTGKGNEQFF. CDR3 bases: TGTGCCAGCAGCCTCCGCCTTCTGACAGGGAAAGGGAATGAGCAGTTCTTC.

The CDR3 DNA sequence: TGCGCCAGCAGCCAGCTGACCCTTAGGGGGACTGAAGCTTTCTTT. It codes for CASSQLTLRGTEAFF. The rearrangement uses TRBV4-1 and TRBJ1-1; TRBD1 is a possible D gene (6 bases). V was clipped by 3 bases and J by 5 bases, with 16 bases between them. CDR3 length equals 15 residues. From germline, CDR1 is MGHRA and CDR2 YSYEKL.

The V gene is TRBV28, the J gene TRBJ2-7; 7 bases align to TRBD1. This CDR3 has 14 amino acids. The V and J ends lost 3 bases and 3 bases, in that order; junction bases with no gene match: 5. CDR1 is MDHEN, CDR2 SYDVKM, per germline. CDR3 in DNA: TGTGCCAGCAGTTTGCTTACAGGGGACTACGAGCAGTACTTC. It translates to CASSLLTGDYEQYF.

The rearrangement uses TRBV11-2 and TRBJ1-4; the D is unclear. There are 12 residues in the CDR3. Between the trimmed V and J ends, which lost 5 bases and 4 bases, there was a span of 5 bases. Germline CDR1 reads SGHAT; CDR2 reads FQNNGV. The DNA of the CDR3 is TGTGCCAGCAGCCAGATTAATGAAAAACTGTTTTTT. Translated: CASSQINEKLFF.

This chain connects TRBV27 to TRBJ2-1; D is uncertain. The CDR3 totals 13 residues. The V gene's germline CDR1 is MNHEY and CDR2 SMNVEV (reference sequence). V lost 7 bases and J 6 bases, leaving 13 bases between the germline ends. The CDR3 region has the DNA TGTGCCAGCACCCCACTCCCTTCCAATGAGCAGTTCTTC. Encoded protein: CASTPLPSNEQFF.

The CDR3 loop is CASSLWRNSNQPQHF. DNA for the CDR3: TGTGCCAGCAGCTTGTGGAGGAATAGCAATCAGCCCCAGCATTTT. The V and J genes are TRBV5-6 and TRBJ1-5; no firm D call. Germline CDR1 SGHDT, CDR2 YYEEEE. With 1 base removed from V and 0 bases from J, the gap between germline ends came to 8 bases. The CDR3 runs to 15 residues.